A selection of T cell receptor beta chains follows, all from one sample in a study of graft-versus-host responses after intestinal transplantation. Sequenced by immunoSEQ multiplex PCR; TCRdb stores in-frame clones only, minus some. The table lists under 140,000 clones, 93% of them singletons. These TCRs are of unknown antigen specificity. Sample: unstimulated CD8+ T cells sorted from spleen or lymph node cells, taken before intestinal transplant. Receptors were obtained from a human donor who received an intestinal transplant. Both conserved end residues are part of each CDR3. D genes are given only for firm matches. Only part of the rows carry a size: once, few, many, or a class if the clone is expanded.

CDR3aa | CDR3nt | j_gene | len | v_gene | d_gene | abundance
CASSAPSGSANEQFF | TGTGCCAGCAGCGCCCCTAGCGGGAGCGCCAATGAGCAGTTCTTC | TRBJ2-1 | 15 | TRBV6-1 | TRBD2 | .
CASSPGQGGGTLHF | TGCGCCAGCAGCCCAGGACAGGGCGGAGGGACCCTCCACTTT | TRBJ1-6 | 14 | TRBV5-1 | TRBD1 | .
CATSFGYNEQFF | TGTGCCACCTCCTTTGGGTACAATGAGCAGTTCTTC | TRBJ2-1 | 12 | TRBV6-5 | . | .
CASSRSSGSNQPQHF | TGTGCCAGTTCTCGGTCGTCCGGTAGTAATCAGCCCCAGCATTTT | TRBJ1-5 | 15 | TRBV19 | . | .
CASSLAAGATDTQYF | TGTGCTAGCAGCTTAGCGGCGGGAGCCACAGATACGCAGTATTTT | TRBJ2-3 | 15 | TRBV7-7 | TRBD2 | .
CASTPGVGSNQPQHF | TGTGCCAGCACCCCCGGTGTGGGTAGCAATCAGCCCCAGCATTTT | TRBJ1-5 | 15 | TRBV7-6 | . | .
CASSQVRDQETQYF | TGTGCCAGCAGCCAAGTGCGGGACCAAGAGACCCAGTACTTC | TRBJ2-5 | 14 | TRBV14 | . | .
CASSEGWGTAKETQYF | TGTGCCAGCAGTGAAGGATGGGGGACAGCCAAAGAGACCCAGTACTTC | TRBJ2-5 | 16 | TRBV2 | TRBD1 | .
CASSVEGLGNEQFF | TGTGCCAGCAGCGTAGAAGGGTTGGGGAATGAGCAGTTCTTC | TRBJ2-1 | 14 | TRBV9 | . | .
CASSVPRGLRSGANVLTF | TGTGCCAGCAGCGTCCCAAGGGGGCTCCGCTCTGGGGCCAACGTCCTGACTTTC | TRBJ2-6 | 18 | TRBV9 | TRBD1 | .
CVSSGGRGTKPYEQYF | TGTGTCAGCAGTGGGGGCCGAGGGACGAAACCCTACGAGCAGTACTTC | TRBJ2-7 | 16 | TRBV2 | . | .
CASSLVRSRGTNEQFF | TGTGCCAGCAGCTTAGTTAGGTCTAGAGGAACCAATGAGCAGTTCTTC | TRBJ2-1 | 16 | TRBV13 | . | .
CASSIVWNEKLFF | TGTGCCAGTAGTATTGTCTGGAATGAAAAACTGTTTTTT | TRBJ1-4 | 13 | TRBV19 | . | .
CATTGTSVTNEQFF | TGTGCCACCACCGGGACTAGCGTGACCAATGAGCAGTTCTTC | TRBJ2-1 | 14 | TRBV6-1 | TRBD2 | .
CAWGESGELFF | TGTGCCTGGGGGGAGTCCGGGGAGCTGTTTTTT | TRBJ2-2 | 11 | TRBV30 | . | few
CASSDRGGDEQYF | TGTGCCAGCAGTGACAGGGGCGGGGACGAGCAGTACTTC | TRBJ2-7 | 13 | TRBV6-1 | . | .
CASSGHRVVGEAFF | TGTGCCAGCAGTGGGCACAGGGTAGTTGGTGAAGCTTTCTTT | TRBJ1-1 | 14 | TRBV2 | . | .
CASWNRGNEQYF | TGTGCCAGCTGGAACAGGGGGAACGAGCAGTACTTC | TRBJ2-7 | 12 | TRBV27 | TRBD1 | .
CASSLLENTEAFF | TGTGCCAGCAGTTTATTGGAGAACACTGAAGCTTTCTTT | TRBJ1-1 | 13 | TRBV27 | . | .
CASSLAGNEQFF | TGTGCCAGCAGTTTAGCAGGGAATGAGCAGTTCTTC | TRBJ2-1 | 12 | TRBV27 | . | .
CASSVGTGGMNTEAFF | TGTGCCAGCAGCGTCGGCACAGGGGGCATGAACACTGAAGCTTTCTTT | TRBJ1-1 | 16 | TRBV9 | TRBD1 | .
CASSIIGGSGYTF | TGTGCCAGTAGTATTATAGGGGGCAGTGGCTACACCTTC | TRBJ1-2 | 13 | TRBV19 | TRBD1 | few
CASSEVGQGDYGYTF | TGCGCCAGCAGTGAGGTAGGACAGGGCGACTATGGCTACACCTTC | TRBJ1-2 | 15 | TRBV5-1 | TRBD1 | .
CASSPQLARGRGAEAFF | TGCGCCAGCAGCCCTCAATTGGCGAGGGGGAGAGGCGCTGAAGCTTTCTTT | TRBJ1-1 | 17 | TRBV5-1 | . | .
CASRATPGATNEKLFF | TGTGCCAGCAGAGCAACGCCCGGGGCAACTAATGAAAAACTGTTTTTT | TRBJ1-4 | 16 | TRBV2 | . | .
CASSFGNSYEQYF | TGTGCCAGCAGCTTTGGCAACTCCTACGAGCAGTACTTC | TRBJ2-7 | 13 | TRBV7-9 | . | .
CSVEGAPLAYYNEQFF | TGCAGCGTCGAGGGGGCACCCCTAGCCTACTACAATGAGCAGTTCTTC | TRBJ2-1 | 16 | TRBV29-1 | TRBD1 | .
CASSTGTYEQYF | TGTGCCAGTAGCACAGGGACGTACGAGCAGTACTTC | TRBJ2-7 | 12 | TRBV19 | . | few
CASSLGTGAYEQYF | TGCGCCAGCAGCTTGGGGACGGGTGCCTACGAGCAGTACTTC | TRBJ2-7 | 14 | TRBV5-1 | . | .
CASSGGQGLAANIQYF | TGTGCCAGCAGTGGTGGTCAGGGACTAGCGGCGAACATTCAGTACTTC | TRBJ2-4 | 16 | TRBV6-1 | TRBD2 | .
CASRKDRLNTEAFF | TGTGCCAGCAGGAAGGACAGGCTGAACACTGAAGCTTTCTTT | TRBJ1-1 | 14 | TRBV6-1 | TRBD1 | .
CASSFSSYEQYF | TGTGCCAGCAGCTTCTCCTCCTACGAGCAGTACTTC | TRBJ2-7 | 12 | TRBV5-6 | . | .
CASSRHLRDRDADTQYF | TGTGCCAGCAGCCGGCACCTAAGGGACAGGGACGCAGATACGCAGTATTTT | TRBJ2-3 | 17 | TRBV28 | TRBD1 | .
CASSTMPPWVGDSYEQYF | TGTGCCAGTAGTACAATGCCCCCCTGGGTAGGCGATTCCTACGAGCAGTACTTC | TRBJ2-7 | 18 | TRBV19 | . | .
CASRIAGVGNEQFF | TGTGCCAGCAGGATAGCGGGAGTGGGGAATGAGCAGTTCTTC | TRBJ2-1 | 14 | TRBV27 | TRBD2 | .
CASNPGGTGNTIYF | TGTGCCAGCAACCCGGGGGGAACTGGAAACACCATATATTTT | TRBJ1-3 | 14 | TRBV9 | . | .
CASSPQGRNTEAFF | TGTGCCAGCTCGCCACAGGGACGGAACACTGAAGCTTTCTTT | TRBJ1-1 | 14 | TRBV18 | . | .
CAWSDGNTEAFF | TGTGCCTGGAGTGACGGGAACACTGAAGCTTTCTTT | TRBJ1-1 | 12 | TRBV30 | . | .
CASSLEREVWMSQYF | TGTGCCAGCAGTTTGGAGCGGGAGGTTTGGATGTCCCAGTACTTC | TRBJ2-5 | 15 | TRBV28 | TRBD2 | .
CASTLWTGAYEQYF | TGTGCCAGCACCTTATGGACTGGGGCCTACGAGCAGTACTTC | TRBJ2-7 | 14 | TRBV6-1 | . | .
CSLPGEAGELFF | TGCAGCCTACCGGGAGAAGCCGGGGAGCTGTTTTTT | TRBJ2-2 | 12 | TRBV29-1 | . | .